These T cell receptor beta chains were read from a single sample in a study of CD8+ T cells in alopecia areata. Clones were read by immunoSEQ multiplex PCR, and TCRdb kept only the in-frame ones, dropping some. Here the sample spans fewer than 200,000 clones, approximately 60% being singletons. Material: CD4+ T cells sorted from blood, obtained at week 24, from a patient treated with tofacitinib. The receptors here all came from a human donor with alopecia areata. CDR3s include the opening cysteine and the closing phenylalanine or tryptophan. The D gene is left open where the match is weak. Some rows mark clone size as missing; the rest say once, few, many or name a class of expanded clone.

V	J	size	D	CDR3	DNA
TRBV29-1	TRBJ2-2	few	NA	CSVETAGIAGELFF	TGCAGCGTTGAAACGGCAGGGATCGCCGGGGAGCTGTTTTTT
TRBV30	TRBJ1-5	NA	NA	CAWSREIDQPQHF	TGTGCCTGGAGTAGGGAGATAGATCAGCCCCAGCATTTT
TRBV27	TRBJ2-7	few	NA	CASGGDRRSYEQYF	TGTGCCAGCGGGGGGGACAGGCGTTCCTACGAGCAGTACTTC
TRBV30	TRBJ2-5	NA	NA	CAWSILGQETQYF	TGTGCCTGGAGTATCCTCGGCCAAGAGACCCAGTACTTC
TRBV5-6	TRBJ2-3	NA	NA	CASSSTGGVSDTQYF	TGTGCCAGCAGCTCGACGGGTGGCGTTTCAGATACGCAGTATTTT
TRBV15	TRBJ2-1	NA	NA	CATSRDQGRVVLEQFF	TGTGCCACCAGCAGAGATCAAGGCAGGGTTGTCCTTGAGCAGTTCTTC
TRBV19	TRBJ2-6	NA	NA	CASSTRQSTRGSGANVLTF	TGTGCCAGTAGTACCCGACAGTCGACTCGGGGCTCTGGGGCCAACGTCCTGACTTTC
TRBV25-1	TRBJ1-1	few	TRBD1	CASSEQTGGRGTEAFF	TGTGCCAGCAGTGAACAGACAGGGGGCCGGGGAACTGAAGCTTTCTTT
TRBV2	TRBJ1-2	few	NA	CASSDRNGYTF	TGTGCCAGCAGCGATCGAAATGGCTACACCTTC
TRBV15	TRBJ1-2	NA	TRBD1	CATSRRDRAGYGYTF	TGTGCCACCAGCCGTAGAGACAGGGCGGGCTATGGCTACACCTTC
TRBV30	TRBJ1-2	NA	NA	CAGEAGSWDGYTF	TGTGCCGGCGAGGCAGGCTCATGGGATGGCTACACCTTC
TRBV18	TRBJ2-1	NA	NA	CASSPLKGRFVNEQFF	TGTGCCAGCTCACCGTTGAAAGGGAGGTTTGTCAATGAGCAGTTCTTC
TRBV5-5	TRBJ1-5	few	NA	CASSLGRVGQPQHF	TGTGCCAGCAGCTTGGGCAGGGTGGGTCAGCCCCAGCATTTT
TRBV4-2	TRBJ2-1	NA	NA	CASSQEVSAFGNEQFF	TGTGCCAGCAGCCAAGAAGTCTCCGCCTTTGGGAATGAGCAGTTCTTC
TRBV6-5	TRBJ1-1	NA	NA	CASSYNRNTEAFF	TGTGCCAGCAGTTACAACAGAAACACTGAAGCTTTCTTT
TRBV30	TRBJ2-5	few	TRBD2	CAWSDVAGGPETQYF	TGTGCCTGGAGTGACGTAGCGGGGGGGCCAGAGACCCAGTACTTC
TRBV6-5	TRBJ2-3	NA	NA	CASRKLDTQYF	TGTGCCAGCAGAAAGCTAGATACGCAGTATTTT
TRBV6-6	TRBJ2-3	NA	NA	CATGGGFGTDTQYF	TGTGCCACGGGGGGCGGTTTTGGCACAGATACGCAGTATTTT
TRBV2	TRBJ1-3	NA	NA	CASSDQGTGNTIYF	TGTGCCAGCAGTGACCAGGGGACTGGAAACACCATATATTTT
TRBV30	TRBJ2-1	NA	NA	CAWRRNREDEQFF	TGTGCCTGGAGACGCAACAGGGAGGATGAGCAGTTCTTC
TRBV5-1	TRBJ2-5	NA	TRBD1	CASSDGTGHQETQYF	TGCGCCAGCAGTGACGGGACAGGGCACCAAGAGACCCAGTACTTC
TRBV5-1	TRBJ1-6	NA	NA	CASSLATGSYNSPLHF	TGCGCCAGCAGCTTAGCGACAGGCTCCTATAATTCACCCCTCCACTTT
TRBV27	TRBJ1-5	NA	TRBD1	CASREGAGSNQPQHF	TGTGCCAGCAGAGAGGGGGCAGGGAGTAATCAGCCCCAGCATTTT
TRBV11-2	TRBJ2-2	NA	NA	CASSLQASVTGELFF	TGTGCCAGCAGCTTACAGGCTAGCGTAACCGGGGAGCTGTTTTTT
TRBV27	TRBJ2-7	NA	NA	CASERGPRYEQYF	TGTGCCAGCGAGAGGGGACCACGTTACGAGCAGTACTTC
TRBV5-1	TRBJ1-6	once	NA	CASSLEENSPLHF	TGCGCCAGCAGCCTGGAAGAGAATTCACCCCTCCACTTT
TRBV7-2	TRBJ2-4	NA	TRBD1	CASSPFGQGNAKNIQYF	TGTGCCAGCAGCCCGTTCGGACAGGGCAATGCCAAAAACATTCAGTACTTC
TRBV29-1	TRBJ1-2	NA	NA	CSVGGTNYGYTF	TGCAGCGTTGGGGGCACAAACTATGGCTACACCTTC
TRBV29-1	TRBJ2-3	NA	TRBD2	CSARRGANTDTQYF	TGCAGCGCCCGGCGGGGGGCGAACACAGATACGCAGTATTTT
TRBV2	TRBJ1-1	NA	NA	CASQRAGMNTEAFF	TGTGCCAGCCAACGGGCCGGGATGAACACTGAAGCTTTCTTT
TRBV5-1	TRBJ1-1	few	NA	CASSLVPPDTEAFF	TGCGCCAGCAGCTTGGTTCCACCGGACACTGAAGCTTTCTTT
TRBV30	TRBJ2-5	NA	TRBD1	CAWSVRDRLQETQYF	TGTGCCTGGAGCGTCAGGGACAGACTACAAGAGACCCAGTACTTC
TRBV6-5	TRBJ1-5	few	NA	CASSYGRTQPQHF	TGTGCCAGCAGTTACGGGCGGACCCAGCCCCAGCATTTT
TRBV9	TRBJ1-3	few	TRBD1	CASSDTGQVYGNTIYF	TGTGCCAGCAGCGACACGGGACAGGTTTACGGAAACACCATATATTTT
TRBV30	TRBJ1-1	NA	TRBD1	CALKQGAANTEAFF	TGTGCGTTAAAACAGGGGGCCGCGAACACTGAAGCTTTCTTT
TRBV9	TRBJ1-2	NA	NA	CASSEDRYGYTF	TGTGCCAGCAGCGAAGACCGCTATGGCTACACCTTC
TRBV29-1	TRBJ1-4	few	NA	CSVILGADEKLFF	TGCAGCGTTATTCTGGGGGCAGACGAAAAACTGTTTTTT
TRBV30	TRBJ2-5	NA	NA	CAWSVKGETQYF	TGTGCCTGGAGTGTAAAGGGAGAGACCCAGTACTTC
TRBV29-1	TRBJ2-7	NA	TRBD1	CSVGRTGFAYEQYF	TGCAGCGTTGGCCGGACAGGGTTTGCCTACGAGCAGTACTTC
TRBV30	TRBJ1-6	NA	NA	CAWSRIDKFDSPLHF	TGTGCCTGGAGCCGCATCGACAAGTTTGATTCACCCCTCCACTTT
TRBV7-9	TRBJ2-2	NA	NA	CASSSTGNTGELFF	TGTGCCAGCAGCTCAACAGGGAACACCGGGGAGCTGTTTTTT
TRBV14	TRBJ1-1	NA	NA	CASSQVRGNTEAFF	TGTGCCAGCAGCCAAGTGAGGGGGAACACTGAAGCTTTCTTT
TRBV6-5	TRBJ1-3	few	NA	CASSRNSGNTIYF	TGTGCCAGCAGCCGTAACTCTGGAAACACCATATATTTT
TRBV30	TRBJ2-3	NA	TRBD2	CASASGNTDTQYF	TGTGCCTCAGCTAGCGGTAACACAGATACGCAGTATTTT
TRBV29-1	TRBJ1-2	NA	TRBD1	CSVERDRVYGYTF	TGCAGCGTTGAACGGGACAGGGTCTATGGCTACACCTTC
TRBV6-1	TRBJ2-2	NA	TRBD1	CASVGQWSTGELFF	TGTGCCAGCGTGGGACAGTGGAGCACCGGGGAGCTGTTTTTT
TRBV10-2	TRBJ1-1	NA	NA	CASSESEVTEAFF	TGCGCCAGCAGTGAGTCTGAGGTCACTGAAGCTTTCTTT
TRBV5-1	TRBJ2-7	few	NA	CASSQTVGGPYEQYF	TGCGCCAGCAGCCAAACCGTCGGGGGGCCCTACGAGCAGTACTTC
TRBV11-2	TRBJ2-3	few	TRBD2	CASSLERGGIYF	TGTGCCAGCAGCTTAGAGCGGGGGGGTATTTATTTT
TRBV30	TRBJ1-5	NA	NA	CAWNGNRANQPQHF	TGTGCCTGGAACGGTAACAGGGCCAATCAGCCCCAGCATTTT
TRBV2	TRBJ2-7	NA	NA	CASSEHGGSYEQYF	TGTGCCAGCAGTGAACATGGGGGCTCCTACGAGCAGTACTTC
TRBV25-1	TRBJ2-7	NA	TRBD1	CASSESGTGAYEQYF	TGTGCCAGCAGTGAATCCGGGACAGGGGCCTACGAGCAGTACTTC
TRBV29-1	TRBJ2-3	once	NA	CSVSFDSNTQYF	TGCAGCGTTTCCTTTGACTCGAATACGCAGTATTTT
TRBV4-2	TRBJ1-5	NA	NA	CASSQEQGSNQPQHF	TGTGCCAGCAGCCAAGAGCAGGGGAGCAATCAGCCCCAGCATTTT
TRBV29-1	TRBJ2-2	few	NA	CSVPAEGYTGELFF	TGCAGCGTCCCAGCGGAGGGATACACCGGGGAGCTGTTTTTT
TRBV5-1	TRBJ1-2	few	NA	CASSFGTGPYGYTF	TGCGCCAGCAGCTTCGGCACAGGGCCCTATGGCTACACCTTC
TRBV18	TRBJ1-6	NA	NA	CASSPRRTENNSPLHF	TGTGCCAGCTCACCACGTAGGACAGAGAACAATTCACCCCTCCACTTT
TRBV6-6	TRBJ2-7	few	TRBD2	CASSSGGNPLEQYF	TGTGCCAGCAGTTCGGGAGGCAACCCCTTAGAGCAGTACTTC
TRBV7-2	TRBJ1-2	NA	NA	CASSPDRNYGYTF	TGTGCCAGCAGCCCGGACAGAAACTATGGCTACACCTTC
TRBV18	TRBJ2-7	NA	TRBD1	CASSQETGTYEQYF	TGTGCCAGCTCACAGGAGACAGGGACCTACGAGCAGTACTTC